This T cell receptor (beta chain) was captured in a study of cytomegalovirus exposure and HLA in healthy donors. Study observations and caveats: When analyzed later, a missense DCLRE1C variant was found to be linked to TCR beta V- and J-gene trimming. An apparent linkage of common viral pathogens to several of the most significant clusters emerged in a later analysis. When a later analysis compared HLA-associated TCR beta chains with equally common others, the HLA-associated chains turned out to be more clonally expanded and to have lower generation probabilities.

The study sampled nominally healthy donors, though unrecorded immune exposures were likely. Details on this clone: Its antigen is not known.

This CDR3 is 15 amino acids long. Trimming took 3 bases from V and 5 from J, leaving 14 bases between them. CDR1 is MNHNS and CDR2 is SASEGT in the germline V gene. A multiplex PCR was run with 60 Vbeta primers and 13 Jbeta primers. Repertoires were generated with immunoSEQ multiplex PCR, while TCRdb's copy carries only in-frame clones and drops some. This sample has around 150,000 clones, with about 80% found just once. The chain recombines TRBV6-1 with TRBJ2-1; D possibly corresponds to TRBD2 (6 bases). This sequence originates from a young man in good health and CMV-seropositive. Material: PBMCs. The CDR3 spells CASSDRGMRDNEQFF. The CDR3 DNA reads as TGTGCCAGCAGTGACCGCGGGATGAGGGACAATGAGCAGTTCTTC.